Below, 8 T cell receptor beta chains from the same sample are listed, as sequenced in a study of blood T cells in healthy people across ages (dated by TCRdb to the mid-2010s). To prepare the library, 5' RACE was applied. The sample was run on an Illumina HiSeq 2500. A second PCR of roughly 7 to 11 cycles was performed with a sample-barcoded 5' primer and a J-beta primer mix. Using fastp at Q25 and MiXCR, TCRdb reprocessed the public reads and kept productive beta chains. Under each unique CDR3 protein, matching rows form one entry showing the most common genes and DNA. The sample table records hundreds of thousands of distinct CDR3 sequences; around 48% of these occur just once. Of the sample, approximately 32% falls within the top ten clones. The sample was blood. The receptor set was obtained from a woman aged 55-69 years in good health.

This chain connects TRBV20-1 to TRBJ2-1; possibly TRBD2 for D (5 bases). The CDR3 is made up of 15 amino acids. The V end was cut by 6 bases, the J end by 0 bases, with 15 bases between. Germline V gene lookup returns CDR1 DFQATT and CDR2 SNEGSKA (reference sequence). The CDR3 reads CSAAQPLVSYNEQFF. The CDR3 DNA is TGCAGTGCCGCACAACCACTAGTCTCCTACAATGAGCAGTTCTTC.

This clonotype was seen many times. The rearrangement links TRBV6-2 or TRBV6-3 to TRBJ2-7; 7 positions match TRBD2. The CDR3 has 15 residues. V shed 0 bases and J 3 bases; nucleotides not matched to a gene: 5. Germline CDR1 and CDR2: MNHEY and SVGEGT. CDR3 amino acids: CASSYSRESLYEQYF. The CDR3 DNA reads as TGTGCCAGCAGTTACTCGCGGGAGTCTCTCTACGAGCAGTACTTC.

This clonotype showed up just a few times. This rearrangement joins TRBV9 to TRBJ2-1, with D uncertain. Germline lookup yields CDR1 SGDLS and CDR2 YYNGEE. V shed 4 bases and J shed 6 bases, with 11 bases lying between them. The CDR3 loop spans 13 amino acids. The CDR3 coding sequence is TGTGCCAGCAGCACAGATGTTACCAATGAGCAGTTCTTC. This encodes CASSTDVTNEQFF.

The CDR3 region is CATSRDVDTYNEQYF. CDR3 bases: TGTGCCACCAGCAGAGATGTGGACACCTACAATGAGCAGTACTTC. The genes are TRBV15 and TRBJ2-7; possible D gene TRBD1, 5 bases. The length of the CDR3 is 15 residues. V was cut by 0 bases and J by 7 bases, with 16 bases left in between. Germline CDR1 LNHNV, CDR2 YYDKDF (reference sequence).

This clonotype was picked up a small number of times. The genes are TRBV20-1 and TRBJ2-5; possible D gene TRBD2, 5 bases. V was shortened by 0 bases and J by 4 bases, with 9 bases between the two germline ends. The CDR3 contains 13 residues. Per the germline V gene, CDR1 is DFQATT and CDR2 is SNEGSKA (reference sequence). The CDR3 DNA sequence: TGCAGTGCTAGAGACGGGGTAGCAGAGACCCAGTACTTC. Translating gives CSARDGVAETQYF.

This chain uses TRBV7-9 with TRBJ1-4; D ambiguous. Germline V gene lookup returns CDR1 SEHNR and CDR2 FQNEAQ (reference sequence). Trimming took 6 bases from V and 7 from J, leaving 9 bases between them. This CDR3 comprises 12 residues. This CDR3 is CASSLRAEKLFF. The CDR3, as DNA: TGTGCCAGCAGTTTACGCGCTGAAAAACTGTTTTTT.

This clonotype was seen a handful of times. The chain joins TRBV6-4 to TRBJ2-2; D assignment may be TRBD1 or TRBD2 (6 bases each). V lost 6 bases and J lost 6, with 14 bases in between. This CDR3 contains 14 residues. In germline, CDR1 is MRHNA, CDR2 SNTAGT. CDR3 bases: TGTGCCAGCAGCCCGAGTAGGGGGGCCGGGGAGCTGTTTTTT. It encodes CASSPSRGAGELFF.

The chain carries TRBV7-3 and TRBJ2-1; no clear D. V shed 5 bases and J shed 7 bases, with 18 bases lying between them. The CDR3 length is 15 residues. The germline V gene encodes CDR1 SGHTA and CDR2 FQGTGA. CDR3 loop: CASSQGMMGTNEQFF. The CDR3 nucleotides read TGTGCCAGCAGCCAAGGGATGATGGGTACGAATGAGCAGTTCTTC.